These 10 T cell receptor beta chains were all obtained from the same sample, sequenced in a study of siplizumab effects on memory and regulatory T cells. TCRdb keeps only in-frame clones here, not all; method: immunoSEQ multiplex PCR. The repertoire has about 26,000 clones, 70% to 85% of them found once; the top ten carry roughly a quarter. The sequenced sample consisted of memory CD4+ T cells sorted from blood. Source of these receptors: a human donor in good health.

The chain combines TRBV20-1 with TRBJ1-2; no reliable D call. There are 9 residues in the CDR3. Germline V gene sequence: CDR1 DFQATT, CDR2 SNEGSKA (reference sequence). V lost 7 bases, J lost 13 bases, and 13 bases lay in between. DNA of the CDR3: TGCAGTGTCTTGAATTCGGGCACCTTC. This sequence encodes CSVLNSGTF.

V gene TRBV5-4 combines with J gene TRBJ2-2; 7 bases fit TRBD1. Germline lookup yields CDR1 SGHNT and CDR2 YYREEE (reference sequence). This CDR3 is built from 15 residues. After removal of 4 bases from V and 2 bases from J, the junction contained 5 bases not matched to a gene. As DNA, the CDR3 is TGTGCCAGCAGCCCGGGACAGCGAAACACCGGGGAGCTGTTTTTT. Translating gives CASSPGQRNTGELFF.

The rearrangement joins TRBV6-5 to TRBJ2-5, with 7 bases lining up with TRBD1. CDR1 is MNHEY, CDR2 SVGAGI, per germline. The CDR3 runs to 15 residues. The junction had 3 bases not matched to a gene; V was cut back by 2 bases and J by 0 bases. CDR3 nucleotide sequence: TGTGCCAGCAGTTACAGAGACAGGGACCAAGAGACCCAGTACTTC. Its protein is CASSYRDRDQETQYF.

The chain carries TRBV4-3 and TRBJ2-2; 8 nucleotides align to TRBD2. The CDR3 is 19 residues long. With V trimmed by 0 bases and J by 6 bases, 15 bases remained unmatched. CDR1 and CDR2 (germline): LGHNA, YSLEER. This CDR3 is CASSQERLGSGRSAGELFF. The CDR3 bases are TGCGCCAGCAGCCAAGAAAGGTTGGGGAGCGGGAGATCGGCCGGGGAGCTGTTTTTT.

The chain employs TRBV4-1 and TRBJ1-2; a weak D match, TRBD1 (6 bases). Germline CDR1 and CDR2: MGHRA and YSYEKL. The CDR3 consists of 15 residues. With 3 bases removed from V and 7 bases from J, the gap between germline ends came to 18 bases. For the CDR3, the DNA is TGCGCCAGCAGCCAGGGACGCGGGGGGGCGTCTGGCTACACCTTC. The encoded protein is CASSQGRGGASGYTF.

This chain connects TRBV10-3 to TRBJ2-1; 7 positions agree with TRBD1. Per the germline V gene, CDR1 is ENHRY and CDR2 is SYGVKD. V shed 10 bases and J 9 bases; nucleotides not matched to a gene: 12. The CDR3 covers 13 residues. The CDR3 nucleotides read TGTGCCACCGCAACGGGACAGACCGGTGAGCAGTTCTTC. As protein: CATATGQTGEQFF.

V is TRBV2 and J is TRBJ2-7; 7 bases fit TRBD2. Germline lookup yields CDR1 SNHLY and CDR2 FYNNEI. With V trimmed by 4 bases and J by 6 bases, 9 bases remained unmatched. The CDR3 extends over 14 amino acids. The CDR3 sequence: CASSVRGRGLEQYF. The CDR3 DNA reads as TGTGCCAGCAGTGTTAGAGGGAGGGGTCTCGAGCAGTACTTC.

The chain carries TRBV30 and TRBJ2-1; no definite D call. The V gene's germline CDR1 is GTSNPN and CDR2 SVGIG (reference sequence). This CDR3 spans 13 amino acids. V dropped 2 bases and J dropped 4 bases, with 9 bases sitting between them. Here the CDR3 reads CAWSITGYNEQFF. The CDR3 DNA reads TGTGCCTGGAGTATAACCGGGTACAATGAGCAGTTCTTC.

V usage is TRBV11-3 and J usage is TRBJ1-3, with TRBD1 as a possible D gene (5 bases). The CDR3 consists of 16 residues. V gave up 5 bases and J gave up 1 base, with 15 bases separating them. Germline-derived CDR1 and CDR2 are SGHNT and YENEEA. CDR3 sequence reads: CASSPEGRTSGNTIYF. The CDR3 region has the DNA TGTGCCAGCAGCCCGGAGGGGAGGACATCTGGAAACACCATATATTTT.

This clone was recorded a few times. The chain employs TRBV2 and TRBJ1-2, with 10 bases that match TRBD1. Germline CDR1 and CDR2: SNHLY and FYNNEI. The CDR3 has 17 residues. The V segment lost 2 bases and the J segment 2 bases; nucleotides outside the gene matches: 8. CDR3 residues: CASSERVTGGRNYGYTF. Here the CDR3 DNA reads TGTGCCAGCAGTGAAAGGGTGACAGGGGGCCGAAACTATGGCTACACCTTC.